Here is one TCR beta chain with its context. These data come from a study of blood T cell repertoires in COVID-19. Looking at the study overall: The United States, Italy and Spain supplied acute and convalescent COVID-19 samples. PBMCs, B-cell-depleted T cells, or T cells were the source of the cDNA or gDNA that made up the material.

As processed by the authors: How many nucleated cells were present was estimated from reference gene primer amplification. Sequencing used immunoSEQ multiplex PCR; TCRdb keeps in-frame clones, though not all of them. From that table come the V and J calls and clone size; the DNA was used to work out D and trimming. The sample has 170,000 or so clones; 85% to 90% are singletons. With 8 bases clipped from V and 5 bases from J, the junction kept 17 bases outside the gene matches. The CDR3 has 17 residues. Germline CDR1 is WSHSY and CDR2 is SAAADI. The material sequenced was peripheral blood. The source of this sequence is a young woman who had recovered from COVID-19. The chain carries TRBV10-2 and TRBJ2-1, with 8 bases that match TRBD2. The CDR3 region is CASRTWPQAGANNEQFF. The CDR3 nucleotides are TGCGCCAGCCGAACGTGGCCCCAAGCGGGGGCCAACAATGAGCAGTTCTTC.